These 13 T cell receptor beta chains were sequenced from one sample in a study of cytomegalovirus exposure and HLA in healthy donors. 13 Jbeta primers and 60 Vbeta primers were used for the PCR. TCRdb's copy holds only in-frame clones and misses some; the assay was immunoSEQ multiplex PCR. Of about 150,000 clones listed, around 84% are singletons. Sequenced material: PBMCs. All receptors derive from a woman aged 40 to 50 in good health and CMV-seropositive.

This chain links TRBV27 with TRBJ2-7; D possibly corresponds to TRBD2 (5 bases). In germline, CDR1 is MNHEY, CDR2 SMNVEV (reference sequence). V lost 2 bases and J 4 bases, leaving 12 bases between the germline ends. This CDR3 contains 14 residues. The CDR3 region is CASSLRGPGYEQYF. In DNA, the CDR3 is TGTGCCAGCAGTTTACGAGGGCCCGGATACGAGCAGTACTTC.

The chain recombines TRBV4-2 with TRBJ2-3; 8 bases line up with TRBD2. The junction had 5 bases not matched to a gene; V was cut back by 1 base and J by 2 bases. The CDR3 contains 16 residues. CDR1 is LGHNA and CDR2 is YNFKEQ in the germline V gene. The CDR3 sequence is CASSQAGREDTDTQYF. The CDR3 DNA is TGTGCCAGCAGCCAAGCCGGGCGGGAGGACACAGATACGCAGTATTTT.

V and J are TRBV6-6 and TRBJ1-5; TRBD1 is a possible D gene (6 bases). Trimming removed 6 bases at V and 6 bases at J, with 12 bases between. This CDR3 has 13 amino acids. Germline lookup yields CDR1 MNHNY and CDR2 SVGAGI (reference sequence). The CDR3 sequence is CASRTGTFQPQHF. In DNA form, the CDR3 reads TGTGCCAGCAGAACAGGGACCTTTCAGCCCCAGCATTTT.

The rearrangement links TRBV19 to TRBJ2-2; D is possibly TRBD2 (6 bases). This CDR3 comprises 16 residues. CDR1 is LNHDA, CDR2 SQIVND, per germline (reference sequence). V shed 6 bases and J shed 0 bases, with 14 bases lying between them. DNA for the CDR3: TGTGCCAGTAGAGTGTTGGGCGGGACGAACACCGGGGAGCTGTTTTTT. Protein: CASRVLGGTNTGELFF. Supplemented by reference TRBV19 and TRBJ2-2, the full variable domain reads DGGITQSPKYLFRKEGQNVTLSCEQNLNHDAMYWYRQDPGQGLRLIYYSQIVNDFQKGDIAEGYSVSREKKESFPLTVTSAQKNPTAFYLCASRVLGGTNTGELFFGEGSRLTVL.

The rearrangement links TRBV28 to TRBJ2-1; tentative D call: TRBD2 (5 bases). Trimming took off 5 bases at V and 3 bases at J, with 11 bases between the two ends. CDR1 and CDR2 (germline): MDHEN, SYDVKM. This CDR3 is 14 amino acids long. The CDR3 sequence is CASSPQRDYNEQFF. The CDR3 nucleotides read TGTGCCAGCAGTCCCCAACGGGACTACAATGAGCAGTTCTTC.

The chain joins TRBV11-3 to TRBJ2-2; the match to TRBD1 covers 10 bases. Germline CDR1 is SGHNT and CDR2 is YENEEA. The CDR3 runs 16 residues. With 6 bases clipped from V and 6 bases from J, the junction kept 10 bases outside the gene matches. In DNA form, the CDR3 reads TGTGCCAGCAGTTCTAAGAGACAGGGGGCATCCGGGGAGCTGTTTTTT. Its protein product is CASSSKRQGASGELFF.

The chain couples TRBV19 to TRBJ1-3, with D possibly TRBD1 on 5 matching bases. Germline CDR1 reads LNHDA; CDR2 reads SQIVND (reference sequence). The CDR3 spans 15 residues. Deletions cut 7 bases from V and 0 bases from J, with 13 bases between. The CDR3 DNA follows: TGTGCCAGTATGGGGCAGGGCATCTCTGGAAACACCATATATTTT. It encodes CASMGQGISGNTIYF.

V usage is TRBV27 and J usage is TRBJ2-1; D gene ambiguous. The germline CDR1 and CDR2 sequences are MNHEY and SMNVEV (reference sequence). Trimming removed 5 bases at V and 5 bases at J, with 10 bases between. The CDR3 spans 13 residues. The CDR3 reads CASSLTIHNEQFF. DNA of the CDR3: TGTGCCAGCAGTCTTACTATCCACAATGAGCAGTTCTTC.

This clone has a handful of counts. V is TRBV27 and J is TRBJ2-7; TRBD1 agrees at 7 bases. The CDR3 runs 13 residues. The germline V gene has CDR1 MNHEY and CDR2 SMNVEV (reference sequence). The V and J ends lost 5 bases and 4 bases, in that order; junction bases with no gene match: 5. CDR3 bases: TGTGCCAGCAGTCTGGGACAGAATTACGAGCAGTACTTC. This gives the protein CASSLGQNYEQYF.

The CDR3: CASTLGTGMAYEQYF. The CDR3 region has the DNA TGTGCCAGTACCCTAGGGACAGGTATGGCCTACGAGCAGTACTTC. The rearrangement links TRBV19 to TRBJ2-7, with 8 bases lining up with TRBD1. The germline V gene has CDR1 LNHDA and CDR2 SQIVND (reference sequence). The CDR3 totals 15 residues. J was trimmed by 2 bases and V by 7 bases; bases with no gene match: 10.

V is TRBV27 and J is TRBJ2-5, with TRBD2 identical over 9 bases. V lost 5 bases to trimming and J lost 2 bases; unmatched junction nucleotides: 12. CDR3 length equals 17 residues. Germline V CDR1 and CDR2: MNHEY, SMNVEV (reference sequence). This CDR3 is CASSQFRLAESQETQYF. The DNA of the CDR3 is TGTGCCAGCAGTCAATTCAGACTAGCGGAGTCACAAGAGACCCAGTACTTC.

The chain is built from TRBV11-2 and TRBJ2-2; possible D gene TRBD1, 6 bases. The V gene lost 5 bases and the J gene lost 6 bases, with 22 bases spanning the gap. Germline assignment: CDR1 SGHAT and CDR2 FQNNGV. The CDR3 sequence is 17 residues long. In nucleotides, the CDR3 is TGTGCCAGCAGCCAAGAATGGTCAGGGGTTAGCGCCGGGGAGCTGTTTTTT. Its protein is CASSQEWSGVSAGELFF.

The CDR3 region is CASSLSGLAGGADTQYF. As DNA, the CDR3 is TGCGCCAGCAGCTTGTCCGGACTAGCCGGAGGCGCAGATACGCAGTATTTT. The chain employs TRBV5-1 and TRBJ2-3; TRBD2 aligns across 8 bases. J gave up 4 bases and V 1 base, and 11 bases lay outside the gene matches. The CDR3 contains 17 residues. Germline V gene data show CDR1 as SGHRS and CDR2 as YFSETQ.